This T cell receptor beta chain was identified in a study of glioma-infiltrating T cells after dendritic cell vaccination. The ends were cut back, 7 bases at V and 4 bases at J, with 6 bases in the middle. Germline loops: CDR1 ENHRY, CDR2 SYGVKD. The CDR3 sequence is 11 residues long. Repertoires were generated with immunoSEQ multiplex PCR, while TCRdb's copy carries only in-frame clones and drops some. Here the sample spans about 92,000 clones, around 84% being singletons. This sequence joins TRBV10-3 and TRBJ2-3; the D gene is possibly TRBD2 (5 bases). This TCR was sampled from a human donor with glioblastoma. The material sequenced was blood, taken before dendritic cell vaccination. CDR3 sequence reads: CAIMGADTQYF. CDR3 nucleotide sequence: TGTGCCATCATGGGAGCAGATACGCAGTATTTT.